This is a list of T cell receptor beta chains from one sample in a study of blood T cell repertoires in COVID-19. Sequencing was performed with immunoSEQ multiplex PCR; in TCRdb, only in-frame clones are kept and a portion is missing. The top ten clones hold approximately 8.6% of a sample with around 200,000 clones, 83% of them seen once. Sample: peripheral blood. The receptors derive from a man aged 35 to 55 with active or convalescent COVID-19. CDR3s include the opening cysteine and the closing phenylalanine or tryptophan. The D gene is left open where the match is weak. The size field is filled for only some rows; it gives once, few, many or a size class.

j_call d_call v_call clone_size cdr3_nt cdr3_aa
TRBJ2-1 NA TRBV5-1 NA TGCGCCAGCAGCTTGAATTTAGCGAGCTACAATGAGCAGTTCTTC CASSLNLASYNEQFF
TRBJ1-3 TRBD1 TRBV29-1 NA TGCAGCGTCCAACAGGGGACTGGAAACACCATATATTTT CSVQQGTGNTIYF
TRBJ1-2 TRBD1 TRBV14 once TGTGCCAGCAGCCCTCGGACAGGGGAAGGCTACACCTTC CASSPRTGEGYTF
TRBJ1-2 TRBD1 TRBV2 NA TGTGCCAGCAGTGAAGACAGGGGGCGCGATGGCTACACCTTC CASSEDRGRDGYTF
TRBJ1-2 NA TRBV7-3 NA TGTGCCAGCAGCTTAAGCGCGGGGGAGTATGGCTACACCTTC CASSLSAGEYGYTF
TRBJ1-4 TRBD1 TRBV18 NA TGTGCCAGCTCACACGGGACAGGGCTTAATGAAAAACTGTTTTTT CASSHGTGLNEKLFF
TRBJ2-7 TRBD1 TRBV11-3 NA TGTGCCAGCAGCTTAAGGTCGGCAGGGGGCTTCGAGCAGTACTTC CASSLRSAGGFEQYF
TRBJ2-3 TRBD2 TRBV7-6 once TGTGCCAGCAGCGGGGGGGTCGTCATCACAGATACGCAGTATTTT CASSGGVVITDTQYF
TRBJ1-1 NA TRBV28 NA TGTGCCAGCAGTTTCCTGACTGAAGCTTTCTTT CASSFLTEAFF
TRBJ2-1 TRBD2 TRBV6-6 NA TGTGCCAGTGTAGCGGGAGGGGGAAATGAGCAGTTCTTC CASVAGGGNEQFF
TRBJ1-1 TRBD1 TRBV5-1 NA TGCGCCAGCACCATCGGGACAGCGAACACTGAAGCTTTCTTT CASTIGTANTEAFF
TRBJ1-1 NA TRBV29-1 NA TGCAGCGCCTTCTACCCTGAAGCTTTCTTT CSAFYPEAFF
TRBJ2-5 NA TRBV30 NA TGTGCCTGGCGTCCGGGACACTTGTCTGAGACCCAGTACTTC CAWRPGHLSETQYF
TRBJ2-7 NA TRBV5-4 NA TGTGCCAGCAGCCTCAGGCATTCCTACGAGCAGTACTTC CASSLRHSYEQYF
TRBJ1-3 NA TRBV28 few TGTGCCAGCAGGAAACAGACCTCTGGAAACACCATATATTTT CASRKQTSGNTIYF
TRBJ1-6 NA TRBV5-1 few TGCGCCAGCAGCTTGAAGGGAGATTCACCCCTCCACTTT CASSLKGDSPLHF
TRBJ1-1 NA TRBV4-1 NA TGCGCCAGCAGCCAAGGGGCGATGAACACTGAAGCTTTCTTT CASSQGAMNTEAFF
TRBJ1-3 TRBD1 TRBV7-9 NA TGTGCCAGCAGCCCTCGACAGGGGACCGGAAACACCATATATTTT CASSPRQGTGNTIYF
TRBJ2-7 TRBD2 TRBV4-2 NA TGTGCCAGCAGCCACCCGAACGGGGGGATCTCCTACGAGCAGTACTTC CASSHPNGGISYEQYF
TRBJ2-1 TRBD2 TRBV29-1 once TGCAGCGTTGGGCTAGCGGTGGGCAATGAGCAGTTCTTC CSVGLAVGNEQFF
TRBJ2-6 TRBD1 TRBV7-9 NA TGTGCCAGCAGCGCCCCAGGACAGGACTCTGGGGCCAACGTCCTGACTTTC CASSAPGQDSGANVLTF
TRBJ1-2 NA TRBV11-2 NA TGTGCCAGCAGCCCATCGAGGAACTATGGCTACACCTTC CASSPSRNYGYTF
TRBJ2-1 TRBD2 TRBV7-8 NA TGTGCCAGCAGCCCCCGGACTAGCGGGCGCGAGCAGTTCTTC CASSPRTSGREQFF
TRBJ1-5 TRBD1 TRBV27 NA TGTGCCAGCAGATCTGGACAGGGGGCGAGGGGCAATCAGCCCCAGCATTTT CASRSGQGARGNQPQHF
TRBJ2-3 NA TRBV5-1 NA TGCGCCAGCAGCTCGGGGGACTTTAGCACAGATACGCAGTATTTT CASSSGDFSTDTQYF
TRBJ1-1 NA TRBV11-3 NA TGTGCCAGCAGCTTAAGGGTATGGACAATTGACACTGAAGCTTTCTTT CASSLRVWTIDTEAFF